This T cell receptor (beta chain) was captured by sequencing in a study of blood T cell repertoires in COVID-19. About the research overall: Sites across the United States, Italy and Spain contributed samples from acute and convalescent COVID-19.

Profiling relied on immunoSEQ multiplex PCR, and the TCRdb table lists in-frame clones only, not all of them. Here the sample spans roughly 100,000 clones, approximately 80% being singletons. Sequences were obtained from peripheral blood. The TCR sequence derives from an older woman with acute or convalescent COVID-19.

CDR3 DNA sequence: TGTGCCAGCAGCTTGGGACAGGGTTGGGGCAATCAGCCCCAGCATTTT. As protein: CASSLGQGWGNQPQHF. The chain carries TRBV11-2 and TRBJ1-5; 9 bases match TRBD1. This CDR3 spans 16 amino acids. Germline V gene lookup returns CDR1 SGHAT and CDR2 FQNNGV. Losses at the gene ends were 3 bases for V and 2 bases for J; bases not matched to a gene: 5.